This T cell receptor (beta chain) was captured in a study of blood T cell repertoires in COVID-19 (TCRdb year 2020). General notes on the study: The collaborator samples originated in the United States, Italy and Spain and spanned the acute and convalescent phases of COVID-19. A de-identified subject ID, COVID-19 status, age in years and sex were almost always included in the sample metadata. Samples were obtained from the ongoing ImmuneRACE study (first 160 participants) and from about 1,300 subjects provided by 6 global collaborators. Subjects who had been exposed to COVID-19, were actively infected with it, or had recovered from it provided the deeply sampled blood TCRbeta repertoires that made up the dataset. Where available, HLA class I and class II types were taken from metadata supplied by the sample provider and were not determined by assay-based typing. The repertoires were released in a freely available public database meant as a resource for research on the immune response to SARS-CoV-2. The material from the prospective study consisted of cDNA or gDNA derived from T cells, B-cell-depleted T cells, or PBMCs. Study-wide conclusions, independent of this receptor: How much clinical and demographic metadata was included differed by source and by participant, and the metadata was provided uncurated.

Turning to this clone: What antigen it recognizes has not been identified. It has no much larger one-base neighbor in the sample; base qualities were not kept.

TCRbeta CDR3 regions were amplified from genomic DNA using the immunoSEQ Assay, a bias-controlled multiplex PCR. Concerning the study's data processing: Nucleated cell counts per sample were estimated from amplification of reference gene primers within the assay. To quantify the absolute abundance of each unique TCRbeta CDR3 rearrangement, sequence reads were collapsed and filtered. For each sample, productive Simpson clonality was calculated by taking the square root of Simpson's diversity index across productive rearrangements. TCRdb provides this immuneACCESS table in a form limited to in-frame rearrangements. Some clones are lacking; in checked studies, under half of them reflect an unresolved V gene, and why the rest are absent is not known. V and J calls and clone size are copied from that table; D and trimming were computed from the DNA. The sample table records 190,000 or so clones; 86% of these occur just once. Around 4.5% of the sample is taken by the ten largest.

Inclusive of the bounding cysteine and phenylalanine, the CDR3 is 15 residues long. Only CDR3 DNA is held: 45 bases, read in frame from base 1. Looking up the germline V gene (reference sequence) yields CDR1 SGHAT and CDR2 FQDESV. The germline V and J ends show losses of 5 bases and 4 bases respectively, and no gene match explains 5 bases of the junction. Enrolling through a virtual design, the prospective study's participants ranged in age from about 18 to 89 years and lived across 24 United States geographic areas. In the prospective study, participants were assigned to cohorts based on the clinical history participants reported in a screening survey and a study questionnaire. Exposed participants were defined as having been in contact with someone with a PCR-confirmed or clinician-diagnosed COVID-19 case within 2 weeks of study entry. Each participant in the prospective study had whole blood, serum and a nasopharyngeal or oropharyngeal swab collected by mobile phlebotomists. Additional blood draws and questionnaires over an approximately 2-month period could optionally be provided by prospective study participants. Before DNA extraction, blood samples from the prospective study were shipped at room temperature or frozen.

The rearrangement combines TRBV11-1 with TRBJ2-2; a stretch of 9 junction bases matches TRBD1. The specimen was PBMCs or T cells enriched from blood (not recorded which). This TCR came from a young woman who had been exposed to COVID-19. The DNA sequence is as follows: TGTGCCAGCAGCCAACAGGGGGCGCTCACCGGGGAGCTGTTTTTT. It codes for CASSQQGALTGELFF.